This T cell receptor (beta chain) comes out of a study of cytomegalovirus exposure and HLA in healthy donors. In the study overall: It was reported in a later analysis that the 120 validation repertoires used the same platform as the 550 to 800 first-cohort repertoires.

This clone showed up just once. What it recognizes is unknown. Study results and limitations: CMV antigen specificity was confirmed in vitro for a few CMV-associated chains. Some TCR beta chains (164 of them) were listed as cytomegalovirus-associated.

An approximately 130-subject validation cohort, separate from the roughly 670-subject first cohort, supplied the donors. Assay used: immunoSEQ multiplex PCR; TCRdb lists only in-frame clones, some missing. In the table there are 150,000 to 200,000 clones, roughly 85% of which are singletons. The CDR3 has 14 amino acids. Source material: PBMCs. The TCR originated in a man aged 18 to 29 in good health and CMV-seropositive. The chain employs TRBV21-1 and TRBJ1-2; the table calls TRBD1, which could not be checked here. TRBV21-1 is shown as a pseudogene. The CDR3 region is CASGDRDQVNGYTF. In nucleotides, the CDR3 is TGTGCCAGCGGCGACAGGGATCAGGTCAATGGCTACACCTTC.